These T cell receptor beta chains were read from a single sample in a study of CD8+CD57+ T cells in acquired aplastic anemia. TCRdb called the reads again in MiXCR, with one record for every CDR3 protein. The table includes 200,000 to 250,000 distinct CDR3 sequences, 61% detected once. Specimen: sorted CD4+, CD8+, or CD8+CD57+ T cells (not recorded which) from PBMCs. These receptors all stem from a human donor in good health. Both conserved end residues are part of each CDR3. The order of the fields is D gene, clone size, J gene, CDR3 length, V gene, CDR3 protein, CDR3 DNA. The D gene is left open where the match is weak. Part of the rows lack a size; the others show once, few, many or a class for expanded clones.

D gene: -
clone size: -
J gene: TRBJ2-3
CDR3 length: 13
V gene: TRBV7-2
CDR3 protein: CASSSQGSDTQYF
CDR3 DNA: TGTGCCAGCAGCTCGCAGGGTTCAGATACGCAGTATTTT

D gene: TRBD2
clone size: few
J gene: TRBJ2-7
CDR3 length: 17
V gene: TRBV7-3
CDR3 protein: CASSLRGGAPGDYEQYF
CDR3 DNA: TGTGCCAGCAGCTTACGCGGGGGGGCCCCGGGAGACTACGAGCAGTACTTC

D gene: TRBD2
clone size: -
J gene: TRBJ2-1
CDR3 length: 15
V gene: TRBV2
CDR3 protein: CASSGLAGPYNEQFF
CDR3 DNA: TGTGCCAGCAGTGGACTAGCGGGGCCCTACAATGAGCAGTTCTTC

D gene: TRBD1
clone size: -
J gene: TRBJ1-4
CDR3 length: 14
V gene: TRBV7-2
CDR3 protein: CASSFRQGGEKLFF
CDR3 DNA: TGTGCCAGCAGCTTTCGGCAGGGGGGTGAAAAACTGTTTTTT

D gene: -
clone size: -
J gene: TRBJ1-2
CDR3 length: 11
V gene: TRBV10-3
CDR3 protein: CAITGGIGYTF
CDR3 DNA: TGTGCCATCACTGGGGGGATTGGCTACACCTTC

D gene: -
clone size: -
J gene: TRBJ1-2
CDR3 length: 16
V gene: TRBV6-1
CDR3 protein: CASTPLPGTANYGYTF
CDR3 DNA: TGTGCCAGCACCCCCCTCCCCGGGACGGCTAACTATGGCTACACCTTC

D gene: -
clone size: many
J gene: TRBJ2-7
CDR3 length: 15
V gene: TRBV2
CDR3 protein: CASSGVEGAVYEQYF
CDR3 DNA: TGTGCCAGCAGTGGGGTGGAGGGGGCGGTCTACGAGCAGTACTTC

D gene: TRBD1
clone size: many
J gene: TRBJ1-5
CDR3 length: 14
V gene: TRBV20-1
CDR3 protein: CSAPQGGIDQPQHF
CDR3 DNA: TGCAGTGCTCCTCAGGGGGGGATAGATCAGCCCCAGCATTTT

D gene: -
clone size: -
J gene: TRBJ1-2
CDR3 length: 16
V gene: TRBV4-1
CDR3 protein: CASSQDTSGPNYGYTF
CDR3 DNA: TGCGCCAGCAGCCAAGATACGTCAGGGCCTAACTATGGCTACACCTTC

D gene: -
clone size: few
J gene: TRBJ2-7
CDR3 length: 12
V gene: TRBV2
CDR3 protein: CASSTGKGEQYF
CDR3 DNA: TGTGCCAGCAGTACAGGGAAGGGCGAGCAGTACTTC

D gene: -
clone size: -
J gene: TRBJ2-7
CDR3 length: 14
V gene: TRBV10-2
CDR3 protein: CASSEFRGNYEQYF
CDR3 DNA: TGCGCCAGCAGTGAGTTTAGGGGGAACTACGAGCAGTACTTC

D gene: TRBD2
clone size: many
J gene: TRBJ2-1
CDR3 length: 16
V gene: TRBV9
CDR3 protein: CASSVSGSDFYNEQFF
CDR3 DNA: TGTGCCAGCAGCGTTAGCGGGAGTGATTTCTACAATGAGCAGTTCTTC

D gene: TRBD2
clone size: once
J gene: TRBJ2-7
CDR3 length: 18
V gene: TRBV10-1
CDR3 protein: CASIRPGLAGLCTYEQYF
CDR3 DNA: TGCGCCAGCATCAGACCCGGACTAGCGGGATTATGTACCTACGAGCAGTACTTC

D gene: -
clone size: -
J gene: TRBJ1-6
CDR3 length: 14
V gene: TRBV7-8
CDR3 protein: CASSFKVDNSPLHF
CDR3 DNA: TGTGCCAGCAGCTTTAAAGTGGATAATTCACCCCTCCACTTT

D gene: -
clone size: -
J gene: TRBJ1-2
CDR3 length: 11
V gene: TRBV2
CDR3 protein: CASGGAAGYTF
CDR3 DNA: TGTGCCAGCGGGGGGGCAGCTGGCTACACCTTC

D gene: -
clone size: -
J gene: TRBJ2-7
CDR3 length: 15
V gene: TRBV6-5
CDR3 protein: CASSPFPEGDYEQYF
CDR3 DNA: TGTGCCAGCTCTCCATTTCCGGAAGGGGATTACGAGCAGTACTTC

D gene: TRBD2
clone size: many
J gene: TRBJ2-7
CDR3 length: 17
V gene: TRBV5-8
CDR3 protein: CASSNPGLAGTAYEQYF
CDR3 DNA: TGTGCCAGCAGCAACCCGGGACTAGCGGGAACAGCCTACGAGCAGTACTTC

D gene: TRBD2
clone size: -
J gene: TRBJ2-3
CDR3 length: 16
V gene: TRBV12-3/TRBV12-4
CDR3 protein: CASSSTSGGATDTQYF
CDR3 DNA: TGTGCCAGCAGTTCGACTAGCGGGGGGGCCACAGATACGCAGTATTTT

D gene: -
clone size: -
J gene: TRBJ2-7
CDR3 length: 14
V gene: TRBV10-3
CDR3 protein: CASSARQRSYEQYF
CDR3 DNA: TGTGCCAGCAGTGCCCGACAGCGCTCCTACGAGCAGTACTTC

D gene: TRBD2
clone size: many
J gene: TRBJ2-3
CDR3 length: 15
V gene: TRBV9
CDR3 protein: CASSVERELTDTQYF
CDR3 DNA: TGTGCCAGCAGCGTTGAGCGGGAGCTCACAGATACGCAGTATTTT

D gene: TRBD2
clone size: many
J gene: TRBJ2-2
CDR3 length: 15
V gene: TRBV6-4
CDR3 protein: CASTHEAGDTGELFF
CDR3 DNA: TGTGCCAGCACCCATGAAGCGGGGGACACCGGGGAGCTGTTTTTT

D gene: -
clone size: few
J gene: TRBJ2-7
CDR3 length: 11
V gene: TRBV12-5
CDR3 protein: CASGLGDPQYF
CDR3 DNA: TGTGCTAGTGGTTTGGGTGATCCTCAGTACTTC

D gene: -
clone size: -
J gene: TRBJ2-7
CDR3 length: 14
V gene: TRBV7-2
CDR3 protein: CASSLEGGDYEQYF
CDR3 DNA: TGTGCCAGCAGCTTAGAGGGCGGTGACTACGAGCAGTACTTC

D gene: TRBD1
clone size: -
J gene: TRBJ1-1
CDR3 length: 14
V gene: TRBV7-6
CDR3 protein: CASSFTTGDTEAFF
CDR3 DNA: TGTGCCAGCAGCTTTACGACAGGGGACACTGAAGCTTTCTTT

D gene: -
clone size: once
J gene: TRBJ2-5
CDR3 length: 15
V gene: TRBV7-9
CDR3 protein: CASSFFRQNQETQYF
CDR3 DNA: TGTGCCAGCAGCTTCTTCCGACAGAACCAAGAGACCCAGTACTTC

D gene: TRBD2
clone size: -
J gene: TRBJ2-1
CDR3 length: 17
V gene: TRBV12-3/TRBV12-4
CDR3 protein: CASSLVAGTVERNEQFF
CDR3 DNA: TGTGCCAGCAGTTTAGTAGCGGGTACGGTGGAAAGGAATGAGCAGTTCTTC

D gene: TRBD2
clone size: few
J gene: TRBJ2-1
CDR3 length: 16
V gene: TRBV6-2/TRBV6-3
CDR3 protein: CASSYSVLAGVNEQFF
CDR3 DNA: TGTGCCAGCAGTTACTCCGTACTAGCGGGAGTCAATGAGCAGTTCTTC

D gene: TRBD1
clone size: -
J gene: TRBJ2-7
CDR3 length: 16
V gene: TRBV10-3
CDR3 protein: CTISGCRAGGGNGQYF
CDR3 DNA: TGTACCATCAGTGGGTGTAGGGCAGGGGGCGGTAATGGGCAGTACTTC

D gene: -
clone size: -
J gene: TRBJ1-1
CDR3 length: 13
V gene: TRBV20-1
CDR3 protein: CSARSAMNTEAFF
CDR3 DNA: TGCAGTGCCCGATCGGCTATGAACACTGAAGCTTTCTTT

D gene: -
clone size: -
J gene: TRBJ2-3
CDR3 length: 14
V gene: TRBV7-9
CDR3 protein: CASSPGQFTDTQYF
CDR3 DNA: TGTGCCAGCAGCCCGGGACAATTCACAGATACGCAGTATTTT